This T cell receptor (beta chain) was identified in a study of cytomegalovirus exposure and HLA in healthy donors. Overall study results and limits: As a later analysis revealed, most CMV-associated TCR beta chains appeared HLA-restricted. Later analysis indicated greater clonal expansion among HLA-associated TCR beta chains than among equally common other chains. Most subjects had HLA-A and HLA-B alleles reportedly predicted accurately by TCR beta sequences. It was in a later analysis that TCR association rates were seen to vary by HLA locus, highest for DRB1 and lowest for HLA-C.

Use of 60 Vbeta and 13 Jbeta primers characterized the PCR. Produced via immunoSEQ multiplex PCR; TCRdb's table is partial and in-frame only. In the table there are tens of thousands of clones, 72% of which are singletons. Of note for this clone: The antigen is not known.

The CDR3 runs to 15 residues. Germline CDR1 MDHEN, CDR2 SYDVKM. V dropped 3 bases and J dropped 6 bases, with 15 bases sitting between them. The chain carries TRBV28 and TRBJ1-5; D is unresolved. This clonotype was obtained from a woman aged 45-65 years in good health and CMV-seronegative. Sequenced material: PBMCs. The CDR3 nucleotides are TGTGCCAGCAGTTTCCGTTCCGGCGGGATTCAGCCCCAGCATTTT. This gives the protein CASSFRSGGIQPQHF.